This T cell receptor (beta chain) was retrieved from a study of response to subunit inactivated influenza vaccine. Study-wide points: Only a handful of new T cells, the authors suggested, are recruited with each seasonal influenza vaccination.

CDR3 length equals 16 residues. Germline V gene sequence: CDR1 LGHNA, CDR2 YNFKEQ. The V segment lost 1 base and the J segment 3 bases; nucleotides outside the gene matches: 4. From the RT-PCR reads, TCRdb called clonotypes with MiXCR, one entry per CDR3 protein. The table lists hundreds of thousands of distinct CDR3 sequences, 7.6% of them singletons, with 13% in the top ten. Ten or more counts support this clonotype. The antigen remains undetermined. J is TRBJ1-5 and V is TRBV4-2; 9 bases agree with TRBD1. The TCR originated in a man between 50 and 75 years old who received an inactivated influenza vaccine. This specimen consisted of PBMCs from blood, obtained around 2 years after vaccination. The CDR3 DNA reads as TGTGCCAGCAGCCAAGCTCCACAGGGGGCCAATCAGCCCCAGCATTTT. As protein: CASSQAPQGANQPQHF.